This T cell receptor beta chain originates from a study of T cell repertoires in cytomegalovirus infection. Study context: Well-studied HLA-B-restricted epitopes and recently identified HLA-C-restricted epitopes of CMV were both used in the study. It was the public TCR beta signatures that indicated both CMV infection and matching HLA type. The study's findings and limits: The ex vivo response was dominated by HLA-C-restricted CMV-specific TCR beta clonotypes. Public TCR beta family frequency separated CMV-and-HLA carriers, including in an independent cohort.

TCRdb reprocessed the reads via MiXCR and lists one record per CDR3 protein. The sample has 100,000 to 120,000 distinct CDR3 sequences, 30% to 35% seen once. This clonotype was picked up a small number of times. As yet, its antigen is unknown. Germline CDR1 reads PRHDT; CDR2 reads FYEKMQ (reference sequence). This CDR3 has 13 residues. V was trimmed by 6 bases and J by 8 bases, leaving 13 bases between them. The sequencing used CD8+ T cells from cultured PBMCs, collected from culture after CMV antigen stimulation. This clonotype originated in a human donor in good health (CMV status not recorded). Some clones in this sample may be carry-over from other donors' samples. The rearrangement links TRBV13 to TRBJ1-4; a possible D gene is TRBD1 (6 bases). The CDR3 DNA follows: TGTGCCAGCAGGGATGCAGGGGAGGAAAAACTGTTTTTT. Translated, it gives CASRDAGEEKLFF.